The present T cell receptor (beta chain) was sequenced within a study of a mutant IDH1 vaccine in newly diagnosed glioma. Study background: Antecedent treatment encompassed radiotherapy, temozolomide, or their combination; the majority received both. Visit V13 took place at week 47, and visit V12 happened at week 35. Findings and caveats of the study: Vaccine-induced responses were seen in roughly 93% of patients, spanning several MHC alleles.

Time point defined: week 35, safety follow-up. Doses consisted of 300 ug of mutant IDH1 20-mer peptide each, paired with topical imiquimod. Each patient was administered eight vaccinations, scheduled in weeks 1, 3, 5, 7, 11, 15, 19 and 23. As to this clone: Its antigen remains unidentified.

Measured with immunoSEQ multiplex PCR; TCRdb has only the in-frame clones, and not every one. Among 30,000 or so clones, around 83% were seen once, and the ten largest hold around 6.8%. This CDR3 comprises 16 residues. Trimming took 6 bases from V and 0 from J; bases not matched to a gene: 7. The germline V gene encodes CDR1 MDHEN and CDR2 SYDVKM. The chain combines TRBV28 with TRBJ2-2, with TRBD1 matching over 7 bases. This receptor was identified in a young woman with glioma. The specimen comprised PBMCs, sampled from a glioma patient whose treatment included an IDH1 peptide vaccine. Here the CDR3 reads CASSGGQAANTGELFF. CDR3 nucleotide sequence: TGTGCCAGCAGCGGAGGACAGGCCGCGAACACCGGGGAGCTGTTTTTT.